This T cell receptor (beta chain) is from a study of control samples from healthy donors and cancer patients. Assay: immunoSEQ multiplex PCR; the TCRdb copy retains only in-frame clones and omits some. The data hold 120,000 or so clones, with approximately 91% observed a single time. This CDR3 has 14 amino acids. V trimming: 4 bases; J trimming: 9 bases; junction bases outside the gene matches: 9. Germline lookup yields CDR1 KGHSH and CDR2 LQKENI. The receptor was isolated from a woman under 30 in good health. The sequenced sample consisted of blood. V gene TRBV18 combines with J gene TRBJ2-1; TRBD2 matches 7 bases. DNA for the CDR3: TGTGCCAGCTCACGGCTAGCGGATACGGGTGAGCAGTTCTTC. Its protein product is CASSRLADTGEQFF.